A selection of T cell receptor beta chains follows, all from one sample in a study of blood T cell repertoires in COVID-19. TCRdb's table, derived via immunoSEQ multiplex PCR, lists solely in-frame clones and lacks some. The sample includes about 110,000 clones, about 80% of them seen just once. The specimen sequenced was peripheral blood. These receptors all come from a woman in her seventies with acute or convalescent COVID-19. Each CDR3 is given with its conserved first and last residue. A D gene is named only where the DNA matches it firmly. Clone size is not always given. Where it is, it says once, few, many or a class for expanded clones.

d_call: TRBD2; v_call: TRBV5-4; clone_size: NA; j_call: TRBJ2-1; cdr3_aa: CASSLISGGSNNEQFF; cdr3_nt: TGTGCCAGCAGCTTGATAAGCGGGGGAAGCAACAATGAGCAGTTCTTC
d_call: TRBD2; v_call: TRBV7-8; clone_size: few; j_call: TRBJ2-1; cdr3_aa: CASSSGLAGYNEQFF; cdr3_nt: TGTGCCAGCAGCTCAGGACTAGCGGGCTACAATGAGCAGTTCTTC
d_call: NA; v_call: TRBV11-3; clone_size: NA; j_call: TRBJ2-5; cdr3_aa: CASSLEPPGASGETQYF; cdr3_nt: TGTGCCAGCAGCTTAGAGCCGCCAGGAGCCAGCGGGGAGACCCAGTACTTC
d_call: NA; v_call: TRBV4-3; clone_size: NA; j_call: TRBJ2-4; cdr3_aa: CASSQDTSTLAKNIQYF; cdr3_nt: TGCGCCAGCAGCCAAGATACCTCTACCCTAGCCAAAAACATTCAGTACTTC
d_call: TRBD1; v_call: TRBV7-6; clone_size: NA; j_call: TRBJ1-1; cdr3_aa: CASSLGGTGKAEAFF; cdr3_nt: TGTGCCAGCAGCTTAGGAGGGACAGGGAAAGCCGAAGCTTTCTTT
d_call: TRBD1; v_call: TRBV10-2; clone_size: NA; j_call: TRBJ1-5; cdr3_aa: CASTGSGTGGNQPQHF; cdr3_nt: TGCGCCAGCACGGGCTCCGGGACAGGGGGCAATCAGCCCCAGCATTTT
d_call: NA; v_call: TRBV7-9; clone_size: NA; j_call: TRBJ1-2; cdr3_aa: CASSLGGGDYGYTF; cdr3_nt: TGTGCCAGCAGCTTAGGGGGAGGGGACTATGGCTACACCTTC
d_call: TRBD1; v_call: TRBV5-1; clone_size: NA; j_call: TRBJ2-5; cdr3_aa: CASSQGQGPQETQYF; cdr3_nt: TGCGCCAGCAGCCAGGGACAGGGACCTCAAGAGACCCAGTACTTC
d_call: NA; v_call: TRBV5-5; clone_size: NA; j_call: TRBJ2-3; cdr3_aa: CASSLSPQSTDTQYF; cdr3_nt: TGTGCCAGCAGCTTGTCCCCCCAAAGCACAGATACGCAGTATTTT
d_call: TRBD1; v_call: TRBV2; clone_size: NA; j_call: TRBJ1-6; cdr3_aa: CASTRDRGNSPLHF; cdr3_nt: TGTGCCAGCACCCGGGACAGGGGGAATTCACCCCTCCACTTT
d_call: NA; v_call: TRBV7-9; clone_size: NA; j_call: TRBJ2-6; cdr3_aa: CASRRDSSGANVLTF; cdr3_nt: TGTGCCAGCAGAAGAGACAGCTCTGGGGCCAACGTCCTGACTTTC
d_call: TRBD1; v_call: TRBV3-1/TRBV3-2; clone_size: NA; j_call: TRBJ2-1; cdr3_aa: CASSQAKTGGVGDEQFF; cdr3_nt: TGTGCCAGCAGCCAAGCCAAGACAGGGGGGGTCGGCGATGAGCAGTTCTTC
d_call: TRBD1; v_call: TRBV24-1; clone_size: few; j_call: TRBJ2-3; cdr3_aa: CATSDSDRDRDADTQYF; cdr3_nt: TGTGCCACCAGTGATTCTGACCGGGACAGGGATGCAGATACGCAGTATTTT
d_call: TRBD1; v_call: TRBV29-1; clone_size: NA; j_call: TRBJ1-5; cdr3_aa: CSVVRDRGLNQPQHF; cdr3_nt: TGCAGCGTTGTTCGGGACAGGGGATTAAATCAGCCCCAGCATTTT
d_call: TRBD2; v_call: TRBV3-1/TRBV3-2; clone_size: NA; j_call: TRBJ2-7; cdr3_aa: CASSFLAGGRFGEQYF; cdr3_nt: TGTGCCAGCAGCTTTTTAGCGGGGGGGAGGTTCGGCGAGCAGTACTTC
d_call: TRBD2; v_call: TRBV9; clone_size: NA; j_call: TRBJ2-1; cdr3_aa: CASSFRGERGGSNEQFF; cdr3_nt: TGTGCCAGCAGCTTCCGAGGAGAGCGGGGGGGCTCGAATGAGCAGTTCTTC
d_call: NA; v_call: TRBV20-1; clone_size: NA; j_call: TRBJ1-1; cdr3_aa: CSAPDRTEAFF; cdr3_nt: TGCAGTGCTCCGGACAGAACTGAAGCTTTCTTT
d_call: TRBD2; v_call: TRBV27; clone_size: NA; j_call: TRBJ2-7; cdr3_aa: CASNLAGGSEQYF; cdr3_nt: TGTGCCAGCAATTTAGCGGGGGGAAGCGAGCAGTACTTC
d_call: TRBD1; v_call: TRBV4-3; clone_size: NA; j_call: TRBJ2-3; cdr3_aa: CASSQDGAGGNTQYF; cdr3_nt: TGCGCCAGCAGCCAAGACGGGGCAGGGGGAAATACGCAGTATTTT
d_call: NA; v_call: TRBV28; clone_size: NA; j_call: TRBJ1-2; cdr3_aa: CASSPQTATTNYGYTF; cdr3_nt: TGTGCCAGCAGCCCCCAGACGGCGACTACTAACTATGGCTACACCTTC
d_call: NA; v_call: TRBV6-5; clone_size: NA; j_call: TRBJ2-7; cdr3_aa: CASKTPETYEQYF; cdr3_nt: TGTGCCAGCAAAACACCAGAAACCTACGAGCAGTACTTC
d_call: TRBD1; v_call: TRBV30; clone_size: NA; j_call: TRBJ2-6; cdr3_aa: CAWSASDRGGAGANVLTF; cdr3_nt: TGTGCCTGGAGTGCTTCGGACAGGGGAGGAGCTGGGGCCAACGTCCTGACTTTC
d_call: TRBD1; v_call: TRBV18; clone_size: NA; j_call: TRBJ1-2; cdr3_aa: CASSPASRTGPYTF; cdr3_nt: TGTGCCAGCTCACCAGCCTCCCGGACAGGCCCCTACACCTTC
d_call: NA; v_call: TRBV5-1; clone_size: once; j_call: TRBJ1-1; cdr3_aa: CASSLAGTPGTEAFF; cdr3_nt: TGCGCCAGCAGCTTGGCCGGCACCCCGGGTACTGAAGCTTTCTTT
d_call: NA; v_call: TRBV18; clone_size: NA; j_call: TRBJ1-2; cdr3_aa: CASSLTMNYGYTF; cdr3_nt: TGTGCCAGCTCACTTACAATGAACTATGGCTACACCTTC
d_call: NA; v_call: TRBV5-1; clone_size: NA; j_call: TRBJ2-7; cdr3_aa: CASSLDPGYEQYF; cdr3_nt: TGCGCCAGCAGCTTGGATCCGGGGTACGAGCAGTACTTC
d_call: TRBD1; v_call: TRBV9; clone_size: NA; j_call: TRBJ1-4; cdr3_aa: CASSVVEDRDEKLFF; cdr3_nt: TGTGCCAGCAGCGTAGTCGAGGACAGGGATGAAAAACTGTTTTTT
d_call: NA; v_call: TRBV30; clone_size: NA; j_call: TRBJ2-4; cdr3_aa: CSHGGPGGIQYF; cdr3_nt: TGTAGCCACGGGGGGCCTGGGGGCATTCAGTACTTC
d_call: TRBD1; v_call: TRBV7-2; clone_size: NA; j_call: TRBJ2-1; cdr3_aa: CASSPGTENEQFF; cdr3_nt: TGTGCCAGCAGCCCGGGGACAGAAAATGAGCAGTTCTTC
d_call: TRBD1; v_call: TRBV28; clone_size: NA; j_call: TRBJ1-4; cdr3_aa: CASSEQGLNEKLFF; cdr3_nt: TGTGCCAGCAGTGAACAGGGGCTTAATGAAAAACTGTTTTTT
d_call: NA; v_call: TRBV7-9; clone_size: NA; j_call: TRBJ2-3; cdr3_aa: CASSLVAGATDTQYF; cdr3_nt: TGTGCCAGCAGCTTAGTGGCGGGGGCGACAGATACGCAGTATTTT
d_call: NA; v_call: TRBV5-1; clone_size: few; j_call: TRBJ1-1; cdr3_aa: CASSLMNTEAFF; cdr3_nt: TGCGCCAGCAGCCTTATGAACACTGAAGCTTTCTTT
d_call: TRBD1; v_call: TRBV28; clone_size: NA; j_call: TRBJ1-2; cdr3_aa: CASRSTGTVNYGYTF; cdr3_nt: TGTGCCAGCAGGTCCACCGGGACAGTTAACTATGGCTACACCTTC
d_call: NA; v_call: TRBV12-3/TRBV12-4; clone_size: once; j_call: TRBJ2-1; cdr3_aa: CASSTQGNEQFF; cdr3_nt: TGTGCCAGCAGTACGCAGGGGAATGAGCAGTTCTTC
d_call: TRBD2; v_call: TRBV6-5; clone_size: NA; j_call: TRBJ2-7; cdr3_aa: CASSSPGSGGAGQYF; cdr3_nt: TGTGCCAGCAGCTCGCCGGGGAGCGGGGGGGCTGGGCAGTACTTC
d_call: TRBD1; v_call: TRBV19; clone_size: NA; j_call: TRBJ1-1; cdr3_aa: CASSIRGLAEAFF; cdr3_nt: TGTGCCAGTAGTATCAGGGGGCTAGCTGAAGCTTTCTTT